This T cell receptor beta chain was captured in a study of response to subunit inactivated influenza vaccine (dated by TCRdb to the late 2010s). Background on the whole study: To follow how T cells responded to a trivalent subunit inactivated influenza vaccine, the researchers relied on deep quantitative profiling of the T cell receptor repertoire. What the authors observed across the whole study: According to the authors, only a limited number of new T cells may be recruited by each seasonal influenza vaccination.

Comment on this clonotype: It lacks a known antigen. Per-base qualities were not stored, and no clone one base away is much larger.

V is cut back by 4 bases and J by 4 bases, with 19 bases in the junction unmatched. The germline V gene supplies CDR1 SGHDT and CDR2 YYEEEE. From the cysteine through the phenylalanine, the CDR3 covers 18 amino acids. The entry retains the CDR3 DNA only, 54 bases that are in frame from base 1. Per the publication, the time point label means: approximately 40 days after influenza vaccine administration. The method behind the library was RT-PCR. Sequencing used an Illumina HiSeq 2500. The public reads were run again by TCRdb, first through fastp at Q25 and then through MiXCR, and only productive beta chains were kept. Here each entry gathers all rows of one CDR3 protein and keeps the most common genes and DNA. This sample comprises around 500,000 distinct CDR3 sequences, 10% to 11% of them detected only once. In total, the top ten clones hold less than 15% of the sample.

The sequences come from PBMCs from blood, collected 40 to 50 days after vaccination. This sequence uses TRBV5-6 and TRBJ2-5; TRBD2 agrees with 7 junctional bases. The receptor comes from a man in his forties or fifties who received an inactivated influenza vaccine. Donor details come from another sample of the same person, matched by shared clones. The encoded CDR3 is CASSALGLADAVRETQYF. The nucleotides read TGTGCCAGCAGCGCCCTCGGGCTAGCGGACGCCGTGCGAGAGACCCAGTACTTC.